What follows are 6 T cell receptor beta chains derived from one specimen sequenced in a study of STAT5B mutations in CD4+ large granular lymphocyte leukemia. TCRdb keeps only in-frame clones here, not all; method: immunoSEQ multiplex PCR. The sample includes tens of thousands of clones, approximately 79% seen only once; the top ten take about 6%. The sample taken for sequencing was CD4+ T cells from blood buffy coats. These receptors all come from a human donor in good health.

The chain employs TRBV7-9 and TRBJ1-4; 8 bases fit TRBD1. The CDR3 spans 16 residues. Germline trimming cut 3 bases from V and 4 bases from J; bases unmatched to any gene: 7. Germline CDR1 SEHNR, CDR2 FQNEAQ (reference sequence). CDR3 region: CASSLGQDLFNEKLFF. The DNA for the CDR3 is TGTGCCAGCAGCTTGGGACAGGATTTATTTAATGAAAAACTGTTTTTT.

The chain recombines TRBV11-1 with TRBJ1-2; 7 bases agree with TRBD1. The CDR3 is 14 residues long. Trimming removed 5 bases from V and 6 bases from J; junction bases left unmatched: 9. Germline V gene lookup returns CDR1 SGHAT and CDR2 FQDESV (reference sequence). The CDR3 bases are TGTGCCAGCAGCATTTCACAGGGGATGGATGGCTACACCTTC. It yields the protein CASSISQGMDGYTF.

The rearrangement uses TRBV7-6 and TRBJ1-1; TRBD1 matches 8 bases. Per germline, CDR1 SGHVS and CDR2 FNYEAQ. V lost 5 bases, J lost 7 bases, and 9 bases stayed unmatched. The CDR3 extends over 14 amino acids. CDR3 sequence reads: CASSARTGSIEAFF. The DNA of the CDR3 is TGTGCCAGCAGCGCCCGGACAGGGAGCATTGAAGCTTTCTTT.

Notes on this clone: Within the sample, other DNA sequences also encode this same CDR3. The chain combines TRBV7-2 with TRBJ2-7; tentative D call: TRBD2 (6 bases). Germline assignment: CDR1 SGHTA and CDR2 FQGNSA. The CDR3 sequence is 13 residues long. Trimming removed 1 base from V and 3 bases from J, with 7 bases in between. The chain's CDR3 is CASSLVGGYEQYF. DNA for the CDR3: TGTGCCAGCAGCTTAGTCGGGGGCTACGAGCAGTACTTC.

The chain recombines TRBV6-6 with TRBJ2-5; weak D call: TRBD1 (5 bases). The CDR3 spans 13 residues. Trimming left V 8 bases short and J 4 bases short, with 14 bases between. Germline CDR1 and CDR2: MNHNY and SVGAGI (reference sequence). CDR3 residues: CASVRVQRETQYF. The CDR3 nucleotides read TGTGCCAGCGTCAGGGTACAGAGAGAGACCCAGTACTTC.

This chain joins TRBV7-9 and TRBJ2-1; D tentatively reads TRBD1 or TRBD2 (6 bases each). The V end was cut by 5 bases, the J end by 5 bases, with 22 bases between. This CDR3 is built from 17 residues. CDR1 SEHNR and CDR2 FQNEAQ come from the germline V gene (reference sequence). In nucleotides, the CDR3 is TGTGCCAGCAGCCCCGGGGGCCCAGGCCCGCGGGACAATGAGCAGTTCTTC. It yields the protein CASSPGGPGPRDNEQFF.